These 2 T cell receptor beta chains were all obtained from the same sample, sequenced in a study of blood T cell repertoires in COVID-19. Only in-frame clones appear in the TCRdb table, and some are missing; sequencing was by immunoSEQ multiplex PCR. The sample holds about 150,000 clones; around 85% are singletons and the top ten take approximately 7%. The sequenced sample was peripheral blood. The source of these receptors is a man older than 75 with COVID-19, enrolled during active disease.

The chain employs TRBV6-5 and TRBJ1-3; D is possibly TRBD1 (5 bases). The germline CDR1 and CDR2 sequences are MNHEY and SVGAGI. V lost 6 bases and J 7 bases, leaving 13 bases between the germline ends. The CDR3 is 13 residues long. CDR3 coding DNA: TGTGCCAGCAGAGGTGGAGGGGTGAACACCATATATTTT. Protein: CASRGGGVNTIYF.

This rearrangement joins TRBV5-4 to TRBJ1-2; D uncertain. Between the trimmed V and J ends, which lost 3 bases and 5 bases, there was a span of 14 bases. This CDR3 is 14 amino acids long. Germline V CDR1 and CDR2: SGHNT, YYREEE (reference sequence). The DNA for the CDR3 is TGTGCCAGCAGCTCTACGGAGGGAGGATATGGCTACACCTTC. The encoded protein is CASSSTEGGYGYTF.